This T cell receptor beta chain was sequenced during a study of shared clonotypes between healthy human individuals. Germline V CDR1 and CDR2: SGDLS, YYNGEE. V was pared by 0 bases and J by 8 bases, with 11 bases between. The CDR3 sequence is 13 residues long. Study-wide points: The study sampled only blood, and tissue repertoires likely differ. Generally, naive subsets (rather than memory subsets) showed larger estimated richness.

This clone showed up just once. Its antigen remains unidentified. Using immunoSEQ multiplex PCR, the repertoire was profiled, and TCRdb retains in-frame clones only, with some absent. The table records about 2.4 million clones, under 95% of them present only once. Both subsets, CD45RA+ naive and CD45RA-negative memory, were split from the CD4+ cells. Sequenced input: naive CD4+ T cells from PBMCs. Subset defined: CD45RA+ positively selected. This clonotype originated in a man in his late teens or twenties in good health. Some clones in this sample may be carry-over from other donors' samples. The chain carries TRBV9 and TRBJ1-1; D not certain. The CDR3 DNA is TGTGCCAGCAGCGTAGGCGTCAGATCGGAAGCTTTCTTT. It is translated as CASSVGVRSEAFF.